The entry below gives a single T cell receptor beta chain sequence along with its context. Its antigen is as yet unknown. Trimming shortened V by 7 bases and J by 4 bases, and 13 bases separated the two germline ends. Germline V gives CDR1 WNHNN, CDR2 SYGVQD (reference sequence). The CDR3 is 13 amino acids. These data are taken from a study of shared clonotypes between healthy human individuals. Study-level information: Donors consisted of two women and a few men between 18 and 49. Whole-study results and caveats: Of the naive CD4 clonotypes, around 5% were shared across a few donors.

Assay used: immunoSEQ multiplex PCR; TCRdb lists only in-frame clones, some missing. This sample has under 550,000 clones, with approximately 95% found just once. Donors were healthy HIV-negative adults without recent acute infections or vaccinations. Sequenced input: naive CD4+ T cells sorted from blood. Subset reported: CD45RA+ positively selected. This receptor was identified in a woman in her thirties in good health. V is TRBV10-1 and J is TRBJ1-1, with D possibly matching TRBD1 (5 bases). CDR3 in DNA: TGCGCCAGCAAGGCAGCCGGGGGCACTGAAGCTTTCTTT. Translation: CASKAAGGTEAFF.